The source of this T cell receptor beta chain is a study of blood T cells in healthy people across ages. Germline V lookup: CDR1 SGDLS, CDR2 YYNGEE. J lost 8 bases, V lost 0 bases, and 3 bases had no gene match. The CDR3 covers 15 residues. For this clonotype: Its antigen remains unknown. A clone one base away is much larger, so this may be a read error.

Broader study findings: Researchers said unsorted PBMCs prevented a conclusive naive versus antigen-experienced comparison. With donor CMV status unknown, expanded clonotype changes were possibly confounded.

PCR was performed a second time for about 7 to 11 cycles using a sample-barcoded 5' primer and a J-beta primer mix. A single record per CDR3 protein comes from TCRdb applying MiXCR to the 5' RACE reads. The top ten hold 15% to 18% of the sample, which has 630,000 or so distinct CDR3 sequences, approximately 30% seen once. Specimen: blood. J is TRBJ2-1 and V is TRBV9, with 12 bases that match TRBD2. The TCR comes from a woman older than 75 in good health. In DNA form, the CDR3 reads TGTGCCAGCAGCGTAGCTAGCGGGGGGGGATATGAGCAGTTCTTC. Amino acid sequence: CASSVASGGGYEQFF. Based on the CDR3 plus reference TRBV9 and TRBJ2-1, the full variable domain is DSGVTQTPKHLITATGQRVTLRCSPRSGDLSVYWYQQSLDQGLQFLIQYYNGEERAKGNILERFSAQQFPDLHSELNLSSLELGDSALYFCASSVASGGGYEQFFGPGTRLTVL.